The rows below give T cell receptor beta chains drawn from one sample of a study of blood T cell repertoires in COVID-19. The data were produced by immunoSEQ multiplex PCR, yet TCRdb's version contains in-frame clones alone and is incomplete. Among 100,000 to 150,000 clones listed, roughly 90% were seen once. The sequenced sample was peripheral blood. These TCRs come from a man aged 65-85 years with active COVID-19. The CDR3 runs from the conserved cysteine through the conserved F or W. D genes are given only for firm matches. Clone size appears in some rows only: once, few, many, or a class for an expanded clone.

cdr3_nt: TGCGCCAGCAGCTCGACAGGGGGCGTGAAGGGCTACACCTTC
cdr3_aa: CASSSTGGVKGYTF
clone_size: -
v_call: TRBV5-1
d_call: TRBD1
j_call: TRBJ1-2

cdr3_nt: TGTGCCAGCAGTTTAGTGGCAAATTCACCCCTCCACTTT
cdr3_aa: CASSLVANSPLHF
clone_size: many
v_call: TRBV12-3/TRBV12-4
d_call: -
j_call: TRBJ1-6

cdr3_nt: TGTGCCAGTAGTATCGCTTACAGCCTTTTCCAAAATTCACCCCTCCACTTT
cdr3_aa: CASSIAYSLFQNSPLHF
clone_size: -
v_call: TRBV19
d_call: -
j_call: TRBJ1-6

cdr3_nt: TGCGCCAGCAGCTTGGAGGGGGGGCGAAACACCGGGGAGCTGTTTTTT
cdr3_aa: CASSLEGGRNTGELFF
clone_size: -
v_call: TRBV5-1
d_call: -
j_call: TRBJ2-2

cdr3_nt: TGTGCCAGCAGCTTCTACAGGGGGCGAAAAACTGAAGCTTTCTTT
cdr3_aa: CASSFYRGRKTEAFF
clone_size: -
v_call: TRBV7-2
d_call: TRBD1
j_call: TRBJ1-1

cdr3_nt: TGTGCCAGCAGTTTGGTCCCGGGAGACGGGGCAGATACGCAGTATTTT
cdr3_aa: CASSLVPGDGADTQYF
clone_size: -
v_call: TRBV27
d_call: -
j_call: TRBJ2-3

cdr3_nt: TGCGCCAGCAGCCCATGGACAGGGGGAAGAACTAATGAAAAACTGTTTTTT
cdr3_aa: CASSPWTGGRTNEKLFF
clone_size: -
v_call: TRBV5-1
d_call: TRBD1
j_call: TRBJ1-4

cdr3_nt: TGTGCCAGCAGCCCTAGGACAGGGAGCTACAATGAGCAGTTCTTC
cdr3_aa: CASSPRTGSYNEQFF
clone_size: -
v_call: TRBV11-1
d_call: TRBD1
j_call: TRBJ2-1

cdr3_nt: TGTGCCAGCAGTCCTGGCAAAAAGAATTCACCCCTCCACTTT
cdr3_aa: CASSPGKKNSPLHF
clone_size: -
v_call: TRBV6-5
d_call: -
j_call: TRBJ1-6

cdr3_nt: TGTGCCAGCAGCTTAGCAACTAGCACAGATACGCAGTATTTT
cdr3_aa: CASSLATSTDTQYF
clone_size: -
v_call: TRBV7-2
d_call: -
j_call: TRBJ2-3

cdr3_nt: TGTGCCAGCAGCGCATCCGGGGGACAGGGGCGGTATGGCTACACCTTC
cdr3_aa: CASSASGGQGRYGYTF
clone_size: -
v_call: TRBV7-9
d_call: TRBD1
j_call: TRBJ1-2

cdr3_nt: TGTGCCAGCAGCCCCGGGGCTAGCGGGGGTACAGATACGCAGTATTTT
cdr3_aa: CASSPGASGGTDTQYF
clone_size: once
v_call: TRBV7-3
d_call: TRBD2
j_call: TRBJ2-3

cdr3_nt: TGTGCCAGCAGCTTAACTGGGACTCCTTACAATGAGCAGTTCTTC
cdr3_aa: CASSLTGTPYNEQFF
clone_size: -
v_call: TRBV7-3
d_call: -
j_call: TRBJ2-1

cdr3_nt: TGTGCCAGCAGTTTAGATACCCTGAGTGAGCAGTACTTC
cdr3_aa: CASSLDTLSEQYF
clone_size: few
v_call: TRBV28
d_call: -
j_call: TRBJ2-7

cdr3_nt: TGTGCCAGCAGTTCCGTAGGGGGCTCCTATAATTCACCCCTCCACTTT
cdr3_aa: CASSSVGGSYNSPLHF
clone_size: -
v_call: TRBV6-5
d_call: -
j_call: TRBJ1-6

cdr3_nt: TGTGCCAGTAGTGCCCCGACAGGGAGTGGCAATCAGCCCCAGCATTTT
cdr3_aa: CASSAPTGSGNQPQHF
clone_size: once
v_call: TRBV19
d_call: TRBD1
j_call: TRBJ1-5

cdr3_nt: TGTGCCAGCAGTCCCAACACAGATACGCAGTATTTT
cdr3_aa: CASSPNTDTQYF
clone_size: -
v_call: TRBV28
d_call: -
j_call: TRBJ2-3

cdr3_nt: TGCGCCAGCAGCTCCCAGGCGGGGGACTATGGCTACACCTTC
cdr3_aa: CASSSQAGDYGYTF
clone_size: -
v_call: TRBV5-1
d_call: -
j_call: TRBJ1-2

cdr3_nt: TGTGCCAGCAGCTTGGGGACTAGCGAGACCCAGTACTTC
cdr3_aa: CASSLGTSETQYF
clone_size: -
v_call: TRBV5-4
d_call: TRBD2
j_call: TRBJ2-5

cdr3_nt: TGTGCCAGCAAATACTCCGCCGGGACTTTGACCTACGAGCAGTACTTC
cdr3_aa: CASKYSAGTLTYEQYF
clone_size: -
v_call: TRBV5-5
d_call: -
j_call: TRBJ2-7

cdr3_nt: TGTGCCAGCAGCTTACTGGTTAGCGTCAATGAGCAGTTCTTC
cdr3_aa: CASSLLVSVNEQFF
clone_size: -
v_call: TRBV7-9
d_call: -
j_call: TRBJ2-1

cdr3_nt: TGTGCCAGCAGTGATCGGGCCAGGGGATCGAAAGCTTTTTTT
cdr3_aa: CASSDRARGSKAFF
clone_size: -
v_call: TRBV25-1
d_call: -
j_call: TRBJ1-4

cdr3_nt: TGTGCCAGCAGCTTGGGACAGCCCAACTTCTATGGCTACACCTTC
cdr3_aa: CASSLGQPNFYGYTF
clone_size: -
v_call: TRBV5-4
d_call: -
j_call: TRBJ1-2

cdr3_nt: TGTGCCAGTAGCCCCGGGGACAGGAAGCAGCCCCAGCATTTT
cdr3_aa: CASSPGDRKQPQHF
clone_size: once
v_call: TRBV19
d_call: TRBD1
j_call: TRBJ1-5

cdr3_nt: TGTGCCAGCAGTTTCAGGGGGGTTGAAGCTTTCTTT
cdr3_aa: CASSFRGVEAFF
clone_size: -
v_call: TRBV12-3/TRBV12-4
d_call: TRBD1
j_call: TRBJ1-1

cdr3_nt: TGTGCCTGGAAACTAGGACAGGGTCCCTACGAGCAGTACTTC
cdr3_aa: CAWKLGQGPYEQYF
clone_size: -
v_call: TRBV30
d_call: TRBD1
j_call: TRBJ2-7

cdr3_nt: TGTGCCAGCAGTCCCGCCCTCCCGGGGAATGAGCAGTTCTTC
cdr3_aa: CASSPALPGNEQFF
clone_size: -
v_call: TRBV11-3
d_call: -
j_call: TRBJ2-1

cdr3_nt: TGTGCCAGCACCACTGGACAGGGGGCTGGCTACACCTTC
cdr3_aa: CASTTGQGAGYTF
clone_size: -
v_call: TRBV6-5
d_call: TRBD1
j_call: TRBJ1-2

cdr3_nt: TGCGCCAGCAGCTTGTCGGGACTAGCGGCCTACACAGATACGCAGTATTTT
cdr3_aa: CASSLSGLAAYTDTQYF
clone_size: -
v_call: TRBV5-1
d_call: TRBD2
j_call: TRBJ2-3

cdr3_nt: TGTGCCAGCAGTACAGGGTCCGGCAATCAGCCCCAGCATTTT
cdr3_aa: CASSTGSGNQPQHF
clone_size: -
v_call: TRBV3-1/TRBV3-2
d_call: -
j_call: TRBJ1-5

cdr3_nt: TGTGCCAGCAGCGTAGGTGACGGGAGGGAGGCAGATACGCAGTATTTT
cdr3_aa: CASSVGDGREADTQYF
clone_size: -
v_call: TRBV9
d_call: TRBD2
j_call: TRBJ2-3

cdr3_nt: TGCGCCAGCAGCCCAACGACAAGCTATGGCTACACCTTC
cdr3_aa: CASSPTTSYGYTF
clone_size: -
v_call: TRBV5-1
d_call: -
j_call: TRBJ1-2

cdr3_nt: TGCAGTGCCTCCTATGGCTACACCTTC
cdr3_aa: CSASYGYTF
clone_size: -
v_call: TRBV20-1
d_call: -
j_call: TRBJ1-2

cdr3_nt: TGCAGCGTTGAAGAGGCAGAATCCTACGAGCAGTACTTC
cdr3_aa: CSVEEAESYEQYF
clone_size: once
v_call: TRBV29-1
d_call: -
j_call: TRBJ2-7

cdr3_nt: TGTGCCAGCAGCTTAGTTGTTGCGGGAGCTCCGGATGAGCAGTTCTTC
cdr3_aa: CASSLVVAGAPDEQFF
clone_size: -
v_call: TRBV7-9
d_call: TRBD2
j_call: TRBJ2-1

cdr3_nt: TGTGCCAGCAGTTTCCTCAATCAGCCCCAGCATTTT
cdr3_aa: CASSFLNQPQHF
clone_size: -
v_call: TRBV6-5
d_call: -
j_call: TRBJ1-5

cdr3_nt: TGTGCCAGTTGGGACAGTGGCACAGATACGCAGTATTTT
cdr3_aa: CASWDSGTDTQYF
clone_size: -
v_call: TRBV19
d_call: TRBD1
j_call: TRBJ2-3

cdr3_nt: TGTGCCAGCAGCTTTAGCGGCAGCACAGATACGCAGTATTTT
cdr3_aa: CASSFSGSTDTQYF
clone_size: -
v_call: TRBV7-9
d_call: -
j_call: TRBJ2-3

cdr3_nt: TGTGCCAGTAGTCCCCAGGGTTTGAGCTACGAGCAGTACTTC
cdr3_aa: CASSPQGLSYEQYF
clone_size: few
v_call: TRBV19
d_call: -
j_call: TRBJ2-7

cdr3_nt: TGTGCCAGCAGGGGACAGGGAGGGTACAATGAGCAGTTCTTC
cdr3_aa: CASRGQGGYNEQFF
clone_size: once
v_call: TRBV2
d_call: TRBD1
j_call: TRBJ2-1

cdr3_nt: TGCGCCAGCAGCCAAGAGAGGACAGGGGACACCGGGGAGCTGTTTTTT
cdr3_aa: CASSQERTGDTGELFF
clone_size: -
v_call: TRBV4-1
d_call: TRBD1
j_call: TRBJ2-2

cdr3_nt: TGTGCCATCAGTGACCTAGCGGGAGGGAATGAGCAGTTCTTC
cdr3_aa: CAISDLAGGNEQFF
clone_size: -
v_call: TRBV10-3
d_call: TRBD2
j_call: TRBJ2-1